A selection of T cell receptor beta chains follows, all from one sample in a study of T cells after yellow fever vaccination. TCRdb ran MiXCR on the 5' RACE reads and lists one entry per CDR3 protein. The data show tens of thousands of distinct CDR3 sequences, over 7.5% seen once. The source material was CD8+ T cells sorted from PBMCs, sampled on the day of the yellow fever booster vaccination. The receptor source for this set is a man younger than 45 who received the YFV17D yellow fever vaccine. The CDR3 runs from the conserved cysteine through the conserved F or W. Fields, in order: J gene, clone size, V gene, D gene, CDR3 protein, CDR3 DNA. A D gene is named only where the DNA matches it firmly. Some rows have no size entry. The others give once, few or many, or a class for an expanded clone.

j_gene: TRBJ2-7; abundance: -; v_gene: TRBV20-1; d_gene: TRBD2; CDR3aa: CSARDGAGGAREQYF; CDR3nt: TGCAGTGCTAGAGATGGTGCGGGAGGGGCGAGGGAGCAGTACTTC
j_gene: TRBJ2-7; abundance: many; v_gene: TRBV6-5; d_gene: -; CDR3aa: CASSYGFNYEQYF; CDR3nt: TGTGCCAGCAGTTACGGGTTTAACTACGAGCAGTACTTC
j_gene: TRBJ2-6; abundance: many; v_gene: TRBV27; d_gene: -; CDR3aa: CASSLLYSGANVLTF; CDR3nt: TGTGCCAGCAGTTTACTGTACTCTGGGGCCAACGTCCTGACTTTC
j_gene: TRBJ2-7; abundance: -; v_gene: TRBV11-3; d_gene: TRBD2; CDR3aa: CASSPGTSGNYEQYF; CDR3nt: TGTGCCAGCAGCCCAGGGACTAGCGGGAACTACGAGCAGTACTTC
j_gene: TRBJ2-7; abundance: few; v_gene: TRBV7-9; d_gene: -; CDR3aa: CASSLVGGGRPYEQYF; CDR3nt: TGTGCCAGCAGCTTAGTGGGGGGCGGTCGACCCTACGAGCAGTACTTC
j_gene: TRBJ2-2; abundance: -; v_gene: TRBV7-8; d_gene: -; CDR3aa: CASSALENTGELFF; CDR3nt: TGTGCCAGCAGCGCACTAGAGAACACCGGGGAGCTGTTTTTT
j_gene: TRBJ2-1; abundance: few; v_gene: TRBV3-1; d_gene: -; CDR3aa: CASSQDSNEQFF; CDR3nt: TGTGCCAGCAGCCAAGATAGCAATGAGCAGTTCTTC
j_gene: TRBJ2-3; abundance: few; v_gene: TRBV6-2/TRBV6-3; d_gene: -; CDR3aa: CASRGGSGIDTQYF; CDR3nt: TGTGCCAGCCGAGGAGGTAGTGGGATAGATACGCAGTATTTT
j_gene: TRBJ1-1; abundance: -; v_gene: TRBV6-6; d_gene: -; CDR3aa: CATQTGGTEAFF; CDR3nt: TGTGCCACTCAAACCGGGGGCACTGAAGCTTTCTTT
j_gene: TRBJ2-5; abundance: -; v_gene: TRBV20-1; d_gene: -; CDR3aa: CSAMSGESWGGAQYF; CDR3nt: TGCAGTGCTATGAGCGGCGAGAGTTGGGGAGGCGCCCAGTACTTC
j_gene: TRBJ2-1; abundance: many; v_gene: TRBV29-1; d_gene: TRBD2; CDR3aa: CSVWTSVAYNEQFF; CDR3nt: TGCAGCGTTTGGACTAGCGTGGCCTACAATGAGCAGTTCTTC
j_gene: TRBJ2-7; abundance: -; v_gene: TRBV4-3; d_gene: TRBD1; CDR3aa: CASSLGTGHEQYF; CDR3nt: TGCGCCAGCAGCCTCGGGACAGGGCACGAGCAGTACTTC
j_gene: TRBJ2-7; abundance: few; v_gene: TRBV7-9; d_gene: -; CDR3aa: CASSLDGSGYEQYF; CDR3nt: TGTGCCAGCAGCTTAGATGGTAGCGGATACGAGCAGTACTTC
j_gene: TRBJ2-1; abundance: many; v_gene: TRBV10-3; d_gene: -; CDR3aa: CAIGGELYNEQFF; CDR3nt: TGTGCCATCGGAGGAGAATTGTACAATGAGCAGTTCTTC
j_gene: TRBJ2-2; abundance: -; v_gene: TRBV28; d_gene: -; CDR3aa: CASRPSAGELFF; CDR3nt: TGTGCCAGCAGGCCCTCGGCCGGGGAGCTGTTTTTT
j_gene: TRBJ2-1; abundance: many; v_gene: TRBV7-6; d_gene: -; CDR3aa: CASSLVQRDNEQFF; CDR3nt: TGTGCCAGCAGCTTAGTTCAGAGGGACAATGAGCAGTTCTTC
j_gene: TRBJ2-3; abundance: -; v_gene: TRBV6-6; d_gene: -; CDR3aa: CASSYFSADTQYF; CDR3nt: TGTGCCAGCAGTTACTTCTCAGCAGATACGCAGTATTTT
j_gene: TRBJ1-1; abundance: -; v_gene: TRBV4-3; d_gene: -; CDR3aa: CASSQGIDGTEAFF; CDR3nt: TGCGCCAGCAGCCAAGGGATCGACGGGACTGAAGCTTTCTTT
j_gene: TRBJ2-5; abundance: -; v_gene: TRBV20-1; d_gene: -; CDR3aa: CSVRSGLGQETQYF; CDR3nt: TGCAGTGTACGCTCAGGGCTCGGGCAAGAGACCCAGTACTTC
j_gene: TRBJ2-1; abundance: -; v_gene: TRBV20-1; d_gene: TRBD2; CDR3aa: CSARDQSGAGLNEQFF; CDR3nt: TGCAGTGCTAGAGATCAAAGCGGGGCGGGACTGAATGAGCAGTTCTTC
j_gene: TRBJ2-1; abundance: -; v_gene: TRBV20-1; d_gene: TRBD2; CDR3aa: CSASSGRTHEQFF; CDR3nt: TGCAGTGCAAGTAGCGGGAGGACGCATGAGCAGTTCTTC
j_gene: TRBJ2-7; abundance: -; v_gene: TRBV27; d_gene: -; CDR3aa: CASSFESSYEQYF; CDR3nt: TGTGCCAGCAGTTTTGAGAGCTCCTACGAGCAGTACTTC
j_gene: TRBJ1-1; abundance: few; v_gene: TRBV9; d_gene: -; CDR3aa: CASSRGGNTEAFF; CDR3nt: TGTGCCAGCAGCAGGGGTGGGAACACTGAAGCTTTCTTT
j_gene: TRBJ2-4; abundance: few; v_gene: TRBV2; d_gene: -; CDR3aa: CASMRGAGVKNIQYF; CDR3nt: TGTGCCAGCATGAGAGGGGCAGGGGTCAAAAACATTCAGTACTTC
j_gene: TRBJ2-7; abundance: -; v_gene: TRBV28; d_gene: -; CDR3aa: CASSPGPGLSYEQYF; CDR3nt: TGTGCCAGCAGCCCGGGGCCGGGCCTCTCCTACGAGCAGTACTTC
j_gene: TRBJ2-1; abundance: many; v_gene: TRBV9; d_gene: -; CDR3aa: CASSVGTSTYNEQFF; CDR3nt: TGTGCCAGCAGCGTAGGGACAAGCACCTACAATGAGCAGTTCTTC
j_gene: TRBJ1-5; abundance: few; v_gene: TRBV4-2; d_gene: -; CDR3aa: CASSREALAIYSNQPQHF; CDR3nt: TGTGCCAGCAGCCGCGAGGCCCTTGCTATATATAGCAATCAGCCCCAGCATTTT
j_gene: TRBJ1-6; abundance: few; v_gene: TRBV7-8; d_gene: -; CDR3aa: CASSPAGISPLHF; CDR3nt: TGTGCCAGCAGCCCCGCAGGGATCTCACCCCTCCACTTT
j_gene: TRBJ2-1; abundance: -; v_gene: TRBV12-5; d_gene: TRBD2; CDR3aa: CASGSGREFGNEQFF; CDR3nt: TGTGCTAGTGGGAGCGGGAGAGAATTTGGCAATGAGCAGTTCTTC
j_gene: TRBJ2-1; abundance: many; v_gene: TRBV7-8; d_gene: -; CDR3aa: CASSLATGGASYNEQFF; CDR3nt: TGTGCCAGCAGCTTGGCGACCGGGGGCGCTTCCTACAATGAGCAGTTCTTC
j_gene: TRBJ1-4; abundance: -; v_gene: TRBV7-9; d_gene: -; CDR3aa: CASSVTGDIMKQLFF; CDR3nt: TGTGCCAGCAGCGTCACGGGGGACATAATGAAACAACTGTTTTTT
j_gene: TRBJ2-3; abundance: many; v_gene: TRBV11-3; d_gene: -; CDR3aa: CASSLEGGTADTQYF; CDR3nt: TGTGCCAGCAGCTTAGAGGGCGGGACCGCAGATACGCAGTATTTT
j_gene: TRBJ1-4; abundance: few; v_gene: TRBV7-9; d_gene: -; CDR3aa: CASSLSLTGLDNEKLFF; CDR3nt: TGTGCCAGCAGCTTGAGCCTAACAGGGCTTGATAATGAAAAACTGTTTTTT
j_gene: TRBJ2-7; abundance: few; v_gene: TRBV4-3; d_gene: -; CDR3aa: CASSPGGPRSYEQYF; CDR3nt: TGCGCCAGCAGCCCCGGTGGGCCCCGCTCCTACGAGCAGTACTTC
j_gene: TRBJ2-3; abundance: few; v_gene: TRBV12-5; d_gene: TRBD2; CDR3aa: CASGFETSGRSPTPGTDTQYF; CDR3nt: TGTGCTAGTGGTTTTGAGACTAGCGGGAGGTCTCCGACCCCAGGTACAGATACGCAGTATTTT
j_gene: TRBJ2-7; abundance: many; v_gene: TRBV7-8; d_gene: -; CDR3aa: CASSWSYEQYF; CDR3nt: TGTGCCAGCAGCTGGAGCTACGAGCAGTACTTC
j_gene: TRBJ2-1; abundance: few; v_gene: TRBV28; d_gene: TRBD2; CDR3aa: CASTAPGLAEPYEQFF; CDR3nt: TGTGCCAGCACCGCTCCGGGACTAGCGGAACCCTATGAGCAGTTCTTC
j_gene: TRBJ1-4; abundance: -; v_gene: TRBV18; d_gene: -; CDR3aa: CASSPTDEKLFF; CDR3nt: TGTGCCAGCTCACCGACCGATGAAAAACTGTTTTTT
j_gene: TRBJ1-5; abundance: -; v_gene: TRBV15; d_gene: -; CDR3aa: CATSWSSNQPQHF; CDR3nt: TGTGCCACCAGCTGGAGTAGCAATCAGCCCCAGCATTTT
j_gene: TRBJ1-5; abundance: few; v_gene: TRBV5-5; d_gene: -; CDR3aa: CASSLGHTNNQPQHF; CDR3nt: TGTGCCAGCAGCTTGGGCCACACCAACAATCAGCCCCAGCATTTT
j_gene: TRBJ2-2; abundance: -; v_gene: TRBV7-6; d_gene: -; CDR3aa: CASSLGSTPTELFF; CDR3nt: TGTGCCAGCAGCTTAGGGTCGACACCCACGGAGCTGTTTTTT